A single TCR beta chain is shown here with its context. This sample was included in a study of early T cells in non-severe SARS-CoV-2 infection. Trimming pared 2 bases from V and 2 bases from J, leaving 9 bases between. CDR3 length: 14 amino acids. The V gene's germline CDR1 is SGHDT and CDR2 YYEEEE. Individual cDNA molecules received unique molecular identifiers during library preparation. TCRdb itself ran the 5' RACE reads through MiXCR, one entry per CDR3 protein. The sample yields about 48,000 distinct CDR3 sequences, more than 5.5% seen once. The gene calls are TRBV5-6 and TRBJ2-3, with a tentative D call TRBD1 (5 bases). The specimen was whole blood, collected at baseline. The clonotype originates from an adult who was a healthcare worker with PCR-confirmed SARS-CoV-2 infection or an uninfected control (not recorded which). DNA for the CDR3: TGTGCCAGCAGCTTTCAGGGCTTCACAGATACGCAGTATTTT. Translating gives CASSFQGFTDTQYF.